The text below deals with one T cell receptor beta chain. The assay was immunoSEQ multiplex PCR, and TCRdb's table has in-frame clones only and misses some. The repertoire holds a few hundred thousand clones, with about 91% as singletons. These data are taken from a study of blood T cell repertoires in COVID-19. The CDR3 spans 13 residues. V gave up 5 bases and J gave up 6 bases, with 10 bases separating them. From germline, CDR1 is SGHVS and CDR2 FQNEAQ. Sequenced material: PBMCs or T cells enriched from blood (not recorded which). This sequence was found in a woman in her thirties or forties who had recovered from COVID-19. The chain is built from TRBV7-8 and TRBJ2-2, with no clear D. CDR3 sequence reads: CASSLHQAGELFF. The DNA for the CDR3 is TGTGCCAGCAGCCTACATCAAGCCGGGGAGCTGTTTTTT.